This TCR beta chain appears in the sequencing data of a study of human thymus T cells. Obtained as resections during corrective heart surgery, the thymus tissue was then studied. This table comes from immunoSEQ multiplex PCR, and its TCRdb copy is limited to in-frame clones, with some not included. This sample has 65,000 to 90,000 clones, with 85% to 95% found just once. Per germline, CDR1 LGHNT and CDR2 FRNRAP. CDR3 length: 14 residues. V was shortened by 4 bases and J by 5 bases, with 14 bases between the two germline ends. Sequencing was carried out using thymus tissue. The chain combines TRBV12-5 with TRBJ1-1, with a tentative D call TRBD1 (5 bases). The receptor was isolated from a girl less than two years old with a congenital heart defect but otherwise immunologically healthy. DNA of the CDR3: TGTGCTAGTGGTTCTGGACACCTGGGGACTGAAGCTTTCTTT. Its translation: CASGSGHLGTEAFF.